A selection of T cell receptor beta chains follows, all from one sample in a study of shared T cell receptors in the human thymus. Assay used: immunoSEQ multiplex PCR; TCRdb lists only in-frame clones, some missing. The data show about 660,000 clones, approximately 87% seen once. In addition, the sample was reused for a study of human thymus T cells.

Sequenced: thymocytes. These receptor sequences come from a boy in the first two years of life with a congenital heart defect. Each CDR3 is given with its conserved first and last residue. D genes are given only for firm matches. Rows may omit the clone size; those that give it use once, few, many or a size class.

>TRBV6-4|NA|NA|TRBJ2-3
CASSDQGNSTDTQYF
TGTGCCAGCAGTGACCAGGGTAACAGCACAGATACGCAGTATTTT
>TRBV28|NA|TRBD2|TRBJ2-1
CASSLQPGLAGTGSSYNEQFF
TGTGCCAGCAGTCTCCAGCCGGGACTAGCGGGGACAGGCAGCTCCTACAATGAGCAGTTCTTC
>TRBV7-8|NA|NA|TRBJ2-7
CASSLETVYPPETYEQYF
TGTGCCAGCAGCTTAGAGACTGTTTACCCGCCTGAGACCTACGAGCAGTACTTC
>TRBV7-2|once|NA|TRBJ1-2
CASSRIGQPYGYTF
TGTGCCAGCAGCCGAATAGGACAGCCCTATGGCTACACCTTC
>TRBV28|NA|TRBD1|TRBJ2-7
CASSLSPGQGKFYEQYF
TGTGCCAGCAGTTTATCTCCGGGACAGGGGAAATTCTACGAGCAGTACTTC
>TRBV4-3|NA|TRBD1|TRBJ1-5
CASSQDILIGGQNSNQPQHF
TGCGCCAGCAGCCAAGATATCCTAATAGGGGGACAGAATAGCAATCAGCCCCAGCATTTT
>TRBV12-5|NA|NA|TRBJ1-5
CASGLLAGDSNQPQHF
TGTGCTAGTGGTTTGCTGGCAGGGGATAGCAATCAGCCCCAGCATTTT
>TRBV11-2|NA|NA|TRBJ2-5
CASSSSSSLPGQETQYF
TGTGCCAGCAGCTCCTCTTCGAGCCTCCCGGGGCAAGAGACCCAGTACTTC
>TRBV27|few|TRBD1|TRBJ1-2
CASSDRGRGGYTF
TGTGCCAGCAGTGACAGGGGGCGCGGTGGCTACACCTTC
>TRBV5-6|NA|TRBD2|TRBJ2-7
CASSYPGTSDYEQYF
TGTGCCAGCAGCTACCCCGGGACTAGCGACTACGAGCAGTACTTC
>TRBV6-5|NA|TRBD1|TRBJ1-2
CASSYQQGARSGGYTF
TGTGCCAGCAGTTACCAACAGGGGGCGAGGTCGGGGGGCTACACCTTC
>TRBV4-3|NA|NA|TRBJ2-1
CASSQDPSGEQFF
TGCGCCAGCAGCCAAGACCCCAGCGGTGAGCAGTTCTTC
>TRBV2|NA|TRBD2|TRBJ2-1
CASTTTSPPSYNEQFF
TGTGCCAGCACCACGACTAGCCCCCCCAGCTACAATGAGCAGTTCTTC
>TRBV7-8|NA|TRBD1|TRBJ2-1
CASSPYGQGENNEQFF
TGTGCCAGCAGCCCCTATGGGCAGGGGGAAAACAATGAGCAGTTCTTC
>TRBV5-4|NA|TRBD1|TRBJ2-2
CASSMGQGTNTGELFF
TGTGCCAGCAGCATGGGACAGGGAACAAACACCGGGGAGCTGTTTTTT
>TRBV27|NA|NA|TRBJ2-1
CASSLYGRPVYNEQFF
TGTGCCAGCAGTTTATATGGGCGACCCGTCTACAATGAGCAGTTCTTC
>TRBV7-2|NA|TRBD1|TRBJ1-2
CASSLSRDRGDYGYTF
TGTGCCAGCAGCTTGTCCCGGGACAGGGGAGACTATGGCTACACCTTC
>TRBV7-3|NA|TRBD2|TRBJ2-5
CASSPGLADQETQYF
TGTGCCAGCAGCCCCGGACTAGCGGACCAAGAGACCCAGTACTTC
>TRBV4-1|NA|NA|TRBJ1-4
CASSQVAGPFNEKLFF
TGCGCCAGCAGCCAAGTCGCGGGACCGTTCAATGAAAAACTGTTTTTT
>TRBV5-1|NA|TRBD2|TRBJ2-1
CASSLEREFVQFF
TGCGCCAGCAGCTTGGAGCGGGAGTTCGTGCAGTTCTTC
>TRBV10-3|NA|TRBD2|TRBJ2-3
CAITREGTDTQYF
TGTGCCATCACCCGGGAGGGCACAGATACGCAGTATTTT
>TRBV5-6|NA|NA|TRBJ2-2
CASSPTVNTGELFF
TGTGCCAGCAGCCCGACTGTGAACACCGGGGAGCTGTTTTTT
>TRBV2|NA|TRBD2|TRBJ2-5
CAPRVGGDYKETQYF
TGTGCCCCCAGGGTGGGGGGGGACTACAAAGAGACCCAGTACTTC
>TRBV6-1|NA|TRBD2|TRBJ2-3
CASSERTSGRGSTDTQYF
TGTGCCAGCAGTGAACGGACTAGCGGGAGGGGAAGCACAGATACGCAGTATTTT
>TRBV15|NA|NA|TRBJ1-1
CATSRPRRVMRTEAFF
TGTGCCACCAGCAGACCGCGGAGGGTCATGAGGACTGAAGCTTTCTTT
>TRBV27|NA|NA|TRBJ1-1
CASSLSRVRDNTEAFF
TGTGCCAGCAGTTTATCCCGGGTGAGAGACAACACTGAAGCTTTCTTT
>TRBV4-3|NA|TRBD1|TRBJ2-5
CASSQSRQGSYQETQYF
TGCGCCAGCAGCCAAAGTCGACAGGGGTCGTACCAAGAGACCCAGTACTTC
>TRBV13|NA|TRBD1|TRBJ1-2
CASSPTLTTGDGYTF
TGTGCCAGCAGCCCCACCCTAACAACAGGGGATGGCTACACCTTC
>TRBV6-5|NA|NA|TRBJ2-3
CASRLTETSTDTQYF
TGTGCCAGCAGATTGACAGAGACTAGCACAGATACGCAGTATTTT
>TRBV10-2|NA|NA|TRBJ2-4
CASSESTLAKNIQYF
TGCGCCAGCAGTGAGTCGACTCTAGCCAAAAACATTCAGTACTTC
>TRBV27|NA|NA|TRBJ2-2
CASSLGPWGSYTGELFF
TGTGCCAGCAGTTTGGGCCCTTGGGGCAGCTACACCGGGGAGCTGTTTTTT
>TRBV7-6|NA|TRBD2|TRBJ2-7
CASSLTQTSGRDYEQYF
TGTGCCAGCAGCTTAACCCAAACTAGCGGGAGGGACTACGAGCAGTACTTC
>TRBV15|once|TRBD1|TRBJ1-5
CATSREDRGSNQPQHF
TGTGCCACCAGCAGAGAAGACAGGGGAAGCAATCAGCCCCAGCATTTT
>TRBV11-2|once|TRBD2|TRBJ2-7
CASSLGRLAASYEQYF
TGTGCCAGCAGCTTAGGTCGACTAGCGGCCTCCTACGAGCAGTACTTC
>TRBV6-6|NA|NA|TRBJ2-7
CASRPQQGGGPYEQYF
TGTGCCAGCAGGCCACAGCAGGGGGGAGGACCCTACGAGCAGTACTTC
>TRBV4-2|NA|NA|TRBJ2-7
CASSPLGPPASYEQYF
TGTGCCAGCAGTCCGCTGGGCCCACCCGCCTCCTACGAGCAGTACTTC
>TRBV10-3|once|TRBD1|TRBJ2-7
CATYRDRHSYEQYF
TGTGCCACCTACCGGGACAGGCACTCCTACGAGCAGTACTTC
>TRBV19|NA|NA|TRBJ1-1
CASSIDRTAPLGTEAFF
TGTGCCAGTAGTATAGATCGAACAGCCCCGTTGGGCACTGAAGCTTTCTTT
>TRBV7-2|NA|TRBD1|TRBJ2-2
CASSSDRGGDTGELFF
TGTGCCAGCAGCTCAGACAGGGGAGGCGACACCGGGGAGCTGTTTTTT
>TRBV7-2|NA|TRBD2|TRBJ2-5
CASSFIGGEFVETQYF
TGTGCCAGCAGCTTCATTGGGGGGGAGTTCGTGGAGACCCAGTACTTC
>TRBV19|NA|TRBD1|TRBJ1-1
CASLGGGANTEAFF
TGTGCCAGTTTAGGGGGCGGCGCGAACACTGAAGCTTTCTTT
>TRBV5-4|NA|NA|TRBJ2-4
CASSLKEGVDKNIQYF
TGTGCCAGCAGCTTGAAAGAAGGAGTGGACAAAAACATTCAGTACTTC
>TRBV6-7|NA|TRBD1|TRBJ2-5
CASSGLGQGLETQYF
TGTGCCAGCAGTGGTTTGGGACAGGGTTTAGAGACCCAGTACTTC
>TRBV18|NA|NA|TRBJ2-5
CASSPSDLEGETQYF
TGTGCCAGCTCACCGTCAGACCTGGAGGGAGAGACCCAGTACTTC
>TRBV30|NA|NA|TRBJ1-2
CAWSPRGGFPKDGYTF
TGTGCCTGGAGTCCGCGGGGCGGTTTCCCTAAGGATGGCTACACCTTC
>TRBV5-6|NA|TRBD1|TRBJ1-3
CASSPGQGSGNTIYF
TGTGCCAGCAGCCCGGGACAGGGCTCTGGAAACACCATATATTTT
>TRBV5-1|NA|NA|TRBJ2-3
CASSVAGTDTQYF
TGCGCCAGCAGCGTCGCGGGGACAGATACGCAGTATTTT
>TRBV5-1|NA|TRBD1|TRBJ2-7
CASSSAGTGWERTYEQYF
TGCGCCAGCAGCTCCGCCGGGACAGGGTGGGAAAGAACCTACGAGCAGTACTTC
>TRBV15|NA|NA|TRBJ2-7
CATEGGGEQYF
TGTGCCACCGAAGGGGGTGGCGAGCAGTACTTC
>TRBV4-1|NA|NA|TRBJ1-5
CASSQDPQNSNQPQHF
TGCGCCAGCAGCCAAGATCCCCAGAATAGCAATCAGCCCCAGCATTTT
>TRBV28|NA|TRBD1|TRBJ1-5
CASSRDRGNSNQPQHF
TGTGCCAGCAGCCGGGACAGGGGTAATAGCAATCAGCCCCAGCATTTT
>TRBV11-2|NA|TRBD1|TRBJ2-3
CASSPRTGLVGDTQYF
TGTGCCAGCAGCCCCCGGACAGGATTAGTGGGGGATACGCAGTATTTT
>TRBV27|NA|NA|TRBJ2-5
CASSQDGGAETQYF
TGTGCCAGCAGTCAGGACGGCGGGGCAGAGACCCAGTACTTC
>TRBV27|NA|NA|TRBJ2-7
CASSQGRGWVYEQYF
TGTGCCAGCAGTCAGGGCCGGGGGTGGGTCTACGAGCAGTACTTC
>TRBV11-2|NA|NA|TRBJ1-1
CASSLEPGGSTEAFF
TGTGCCAGCAGCTTAGAACCGGGAGGGAGCACTGAAGCTTTCTTT
>TRBV6-1|NA|TRBD2|TRBJ2-1
CASSAYSGRYNEQFF
TGTGCCAGCAGTGCCTATAGCGGGAGGTACAATGAGCAGTTCTTC
>TRBV9|NA|TRBD1|TRBJ2-7
CASSVEQGEYEQYF
TGTGCCAGCAGCGTAGAACAGGGGGAGTACGAGCAGTACTTC
>TRBV4-3|NA|NA|TRBJ1-1
CASSQERAGMNTEAFF
TGCGCCAGCAGCCAAGAAAGGGCAGGGATGAACACTGAAGCTTTCTTT
>TRBV9|NA|NA|TRBJ2-2
CASSVYSGELFF
TGTGCCAGCAGCGTATATTCCGGGGAGCTGTTTTTT
>TRBV28|NA|TRBD1|TRBJ2-7
CASSLGTGSDEQYF
TGTGCCAGCAGTTTGGGGACAGGGAGCGACGAGCAGTACTTC